The entry that follows covers one T cell receptor (beta chain) sequence. This CDR3 is 16 amino acids long. Germline assignment: CDR1 SGHDN and CDR2 FVKESK. V dropped 0 bases and J dropped 2 bases, with 13 bases sitting between them. These data belong to a study of blood T cell repertoires in COVID-19. Study as a whole: Donors in the United States, Italy and Spain gave samples during acute or convalescent COVID-19. T cells, B-cell-depleted T cells, or PBMCs supplied cDNA or gDNA.

The data were produced by immunoSEQ multiplex PCR, yet TCRdb's version contains in-frame clones alone and is incomplete. Among 350,000 to 450,000 clones, about 85% were seen once, and the ten largest hold 3.5% to 4%. V is TRBV14 and J is TRBJ1-2, with D uncertain. This sequence originates from a woman in her late teens or twenties with acute or convalescent COVID-19. Sequencing was done on a sample of peripheral blood. CDR3 DNA: TGTGCCAGCAGCCAAGATCGGAGTCTTCCCAACTATGGCTACACCTTC. Protein sequence: CASSQDRSLPNYGYTF.